Following are 5 T cell receptor beta chains from one sample sequenced in a study of cytomegalovirus exposure and HLA in healthy donors. The PCR contained 60 Vbeta and 13 Jbeta primers. Produced via immunoSEQ multiplex PCR; TCRdb's table is partial and in-frame only. The sample holds around 300,000 clones, approximately 85% seen once. The sequenced sample was PBMCs. The source of these receptors is a woman in her thirties or forties in good health and CMV-seropositive.

This clone was seen a few times. V is TRBV18 and J is TRBJ2-1; the match to TRBD2 covers 7 bases. The CDR3 runs to 14 residues. Trimming removed 6 bases from V and 6 bases from J; junction bases left unmatched: 8. Germline assignment: CDR1 KGHSH and CDR2 LQKENI. The CDR3 coding sequence is TGTGCCAGCTCCCCCGGACTAGAGGCCAATGAGCAGTTCTTC. It yields the protein CASSPGLEANEQFF.

V is TRBV6-5 and J is TRBJ2-5; 9 nucleotides line up with TRBD2. The CDR3 consists of 15 residues. Germline assignment: CDR1 MNHEY and CDR2 SVGAGI. The J segment lost 4 bases and the V segment lost 4 bases, leaving 7 bases of the junction unmatched. In DNA form, the CDR3 reads TGTGCCAGCAGTTCAAGGACTAGCGCGGGAGAGACCCAGTACTTC. Translation: CASSSRTSAGETQYF.

The rearrangement joins TRBV27 to TRBJ1-2; TRBD1 matches 7 bases. The CDR3 totals 14 residues. Trimming cost V 4 bases and J 6 bases; bases outside gene matches: 8. Germline lookup yields CDR1 MNHEY and CDR2 SMNVEV (reference sequence). The CDR3 DNA reads as TGTGCCAGCAGTTCCACCGGGACAGTCCATGGCTACACCTTC. It translates to CASSSTGTVHGYTF.

This clone was counted a single time. CDR3 in amino acids: CASSWTVSSYEQYF. CDR3 nucleotides: TGTGCCAGCAGTTGGACAGTTAGCTCCTACGAGCAGTACTTC. This chain links TRBV28 with TRBJ2-7; D possibly corresponds to TRBD1 (6 bases). CDR3 length equals 14 residues. Germline V gene data show CDR1 as MDHEN and CDR2 as SYDVKM. V lost 4 bases and J 0 bases, leaving 10 bases between the germline ends.

A single count supports this clone. The chain joins TRBV30 to TRBJ2-4; TRBD2 matches at 8 bases. The junction had 5 bases not matched to a gene; V was cut back by 3 bases and J by 7 bases. The V gene's germline CDR1 is GTSNPN and CDR2 SVGIG (reference sequence). The CDR3 is 13 residues long. CDR3 sequence reads: CAWSSGGGNIQYF. The DNA for the CDR3 is TGTGCCTGGAGCTCTGGCGGGGGGAACATTCAGTACTTC.